This T cell receptor (beta chain) was documented in a study of T cells in localized non-small cell lung cancer (dated by TCRdb to the early 2020s). Notes on the research overall: Comparing tumors with uninvolved tumor-adjacent lungs, the study looked at the T cell repertoires of hundreds of patients with early-stage NSCLC. All 240 or so NSCLC patients in the cohort were treatment-naive and had localized lung tumors that were resected. A mean age of about 66 years was recorded for the NSCLC patients, of whom 120 to 150 were male and some 100 were female. Overall study results and their limits: Because the study design was exploratory, TCR variables were selected using unadjusted p-values without false-discovery rate correction. Longer overall survival was associated with higher blood T cell density, whereas shorter survival was associated with higher adjacent-lung clonality. Of the top 100 tumor clones, a median of around 57 were detected in paired uninvolved adjacent lung; 28 were also among that lung's top 100. Uninvolved tumor-adjacent lung showed the highest T cell clonality, higher than tumor, which suggests more focused antigenic responses in the uninvolved tumor-adjacent lung. Because multi-region tumor sequencing was not performed, intratumor heterogeneity could not be ruled out.

With regard to this clone: Its antigen is still unknown. Qualities for individual bases were not recorded, and no much larger clone is one base off.

V was cut back by 6 bases and J by 1 base, leaving a gap of 12 bases between them. CDR1 and CDR2 are read off the germline V gene (reference sequence) as LNHDA and SQIVND. The cysteine opens and the phenylalanine closes a CDR3 of 14 amino acids. Just the 42-base CDR3 DNA is kept, in frame starting at base 1. The immunoSEQ Assay was used to sequence TCR beta CDR3 regions from DNA. As for how the authors treated the data: T cell density was computed as TCR beta template counts normalized to usable DNA estimated by amplifying housekeeping genes. Using the preseqR package, richness was estimated by extrapolating to 120,000 templates for tissue samples and 400,000 templates for PBMC samples. Clonality was taken to be one minus Pielou's evenness. To identify tissue-enriched TCRs, differential abundance testing was run on productive amino-acid clonotypes with a minimum total count of 5 and an alpha of 0.1. The Jaccard Index and the Morisita Overlap Index were used to quantify repertoire overlap between compartments. GLIPH clustered TCR beta CDR3s with public tetramer-defined viral CDR3s; viral motifs required at least three viral sequences plus V-gene enrichment. Not all clones reach the TCRdb copy of this immuneACCESS table, which keeps in-frame sequences only. Checked studies attribute under half of the gap to unresolved V genes and leave the rest unexplained. V and J calls plus clone size are reproduced from that table; the DNA served to infer D and trimming. The sample profile shows about 72,000 clones; approximately 84% of them were found once. The ten largest account for around 1.3% of the sample.

At diagnosis, tumor, uninvolved tumor-adjacent lung and peripheral blood were collected and then preserved as a mix of FFPE and fresh-frozen material. For TCR repertoire profiling, blood samples were analyzed as peripheral blood mononuclear cells. The source of this sequence is a female donor older than 55 with stage I lung adenocarcinoma. Here the chain combines TRBV19 and TRBJ1-1, with no D gene named confidently. The sequencing used peripheral blood, collected before any cancer treatment. The CDR3 here reads CASSGGYPNTEAFF. Read as DNA, the sequence is TGTGCCAGTAGCGGAGGATACCCGAACACTGAAGCTTTCTTT.